A selection of T cell receptor beta chains follows, all from one sample in a study of shared clonotypes between healthy human individuals. Sequencing was performed with immunoSEQ multiplex PCR; in TCRdb, only in-frame clones are kept and a portion is missing. The sample holds 2 million to 3 million clones, approximately 93% seen once. Sequenced material: naive CD4+ T cells from PBMCs. These TCRs come from a man between 18 and 29 years old in good health. Some clones in this sample may be carry-over from other donors' samples. Each CDR3 is given with its conserved first and last residue. The D gene is left open where the match is weak. Clone size is shown for a subset of rows, as once, few, many or a class of expanded clone.

cdr3_aa | cdr3_nt | j_call | clone_size | v_call | cdr3_length | d_call
CSVEDLPQTQYF | TGCAGCGTTGAAGACCTACCCCAGACCCAGTACTTC | TRBJ2-5 | - | TRBV29-1 | 12 | -
CASSYRLEQYF | TGTGCCAGCAGCTACCGACTAGAGCAGTACTTC | TRBJ2-7 | - | TRBV5-6 | 11 | -
CASSDGLAGTGELFF | TGTGCCAGCAGCGACGGACTAGCGGGTACCGGGGAGCTGTTTTTT | TRBJ2-2 | - | TRBV5-4 | 15 | TRBD2
CASSSGRPPSMNTEAFF | TGCGCCAGCAGCTCGGGCCGACCCCCTTCAATGAACACTGAAGCTTTCTTT | TRBJ1-1 | - | TRBV5-1 | 17 | -
CASSSRTGGEKLFF | TGTGCCAGCAGTTCAAGGACGGGAGGTGAAAAACTGTTTTTT | TRBJ1-4 | - | TRBV28 | 14 | -
CASSLLSGREAFF | TGTGCCAGCAGTTTACTAAGTGGACGGGAAGCTTTCTTT | TRBJ1-1 | - | TRBV6-5 | 13 | -
CASSASGANYGYTF | TGTGCCAGCAGCGCCAGTGGCGCTAACTATGGCTACACCTTC | TRBJ1-2 | - | TRBV7-9 | 14 | -
CATAPQGGSSLEQYF | TGTGCCACAGCGCCCCAGGGGGGTTCGTCTTTGGAGCAGTACTTC | TRBJ2-7 | - | TRBV10-3 | 15 | -
CAISNGQGARYEQYF | TGTGCCATCAGCAACGGACAGGGGGCGCGCTACGAGCAGTACTTC | TRBJ2-7 | - | TRBV10-3 | 15 | TRBD1
CATDLTSENNEQFF | TGTGCCACCGATCTGACTAGCGAAAACAATGAGCAGTTCTTC | TRBJ2-1 | - | TRBV28 | 14 | TRBD2
CASSLQQGAKYEQYF | TGTGCCAGCAGTTTACAACAGGGGGCAAAGTACGAGCAGTACTTC | TRBJ2-7 | - | TRBV28 | 15 | TRBD1
CASSIKHLGLNTEAFF | TGTGCCAGTAGTATAAAACACCTCGGCTTGAACACTGAAGCTTTCTTT | TRBJ1-1 | - | TRBV19 | 16 | -
CASSLVPSGSNTGELFF | TGTGCCAGCAGCTTAGTACCCAGCGGGAGTAACACCGGGGAGCTGTTTTTT | TRBJ2-2 | - | TRBV13 | 17 | TRBD2
CASSLEPSTSGANVLTF | TGCGCCAGCAGCTTGGAGCCGTCAACCTCTGGGGCCAACGTCCTGACTTTC | TRBJ2-6 | - | TRBV5-1 | 17 | -
CASSHRLAGEVEQFF | TGTGCCAGCAGCCACAGACTAGCGGGAGAGGTAGAGCAGTTCTTC | TRBJ2-1 | few | TRBV5-4 | 15 | TRBD2
CASSMQGAAYGYTF | TGTGCCAGCAGCATGCAGGGGGCGGCATATGGCTACACCTTC | TRBJ1-2 | few | TRBV2 | 14 | TRBD1
CASSVQHSKSSDYTF | TGTGCCAGCAGCGTGCAACACAGTAAAAGCTCTGACTACACCTTC | TRBJ1-2 | once | TRBV9 | 15 | -
CASTEEGTQYF | TGTGCCAGCACCGAGGAGGGGACGCAGTATTTT | TRBJ2-3 | - | TRBV2 | 11 | -
CASTNHLGTANLPDLGTIYF | TGTGCCAGCACCAATCATCTCGGGACCGCAAACCTCCCCGACCTTGGCACCATATATTTT | TRBJ1-3 | - | TRBV2 | 20 | -
CASSDGSIGRETQYF | TGCGCCAGCAGTGACGGTTCGATTGGGAGGGAGACCCAGTACTTC | TRBJ2-5 | - | TRBV10-1 | 15 | -
CASTPARGTYNEQFF | TGTGCCAGTACCCCTGCGAGGGGGACCTACAATGAGCAGTTCTTC | TRBJ2-1 | - | TRBV19 | 15 | -
CASSVDAGGTKNIQYF | TGTGCCAGCAGTGTAGACGCGGGTGGAACCAAAAACATTCAGTACTTC | TRBJ2-4 | - | TRBV6-4 | 16 | -
CASSVVGGQYTGELFF | TGTGCCAGCAGCGTAGTCGGGGGGCAGTACACCGGGGAGCTGTTTTTT | TRBJ2-2 | - | TRBV9 | 16 | -
CASSGHGGGETQYF | TGTGCCAGCAGTGGACACGGGGGTGGGGAGACCCAGTACTTC | TRBJ2-5 | - | TRBV27 | 14 | -
CASSVGGYSGNTIYF | TGTGCCAGCAGCGTAGGGGGATACTCTGGAAACACCATATATTTT | TRBJ1-3 | - | TRBV5-4 | 15 | -
CASSPRTSGRDEQYF | TGTGCCAGCAGCCCCAGGACTAGCGGGAGGGACGAGCAGTACTTC | TRBJ2-7 | - | TRBV7-2 | 15 | TRBD2
CASSLWTGGAKNIQYF | TGTGCCAGCAGTTTATGGACGGGGGGGGCCAAAAACATTCAGTACTTC | TRBJ2-4 | once | TRBV28 | 16 | TRBD2
CASSPIGTGDTEQYF | TGTGCCAGTAGTCCTATTGGGACAGGGGACACCGAGCAGTACTTC | TRBJ2-7 | - | TRBV19 | 15 | TRBD1
CASSRGQGVENIQYF | TGTGCCAGCAGCCGAGGTCAGGGGGTCGAAAACATTCAGTACTTC | TRBJ2-4 | once | TRBV9 | 15 | TRBD1
CASSFGTGGYEQYF | TGCGCCAGCAGCTTTGGGACAGGGGGCTACGAGCAGTACTTC | TRBJ2-7 | - | TRBV5-1 | 14 | TRBD1
CASTPRGGGTDTQYF | TGTGCCAGCACCCCCCGGGGAGGGGGCACAGATACGCAGTATTTT | TRBJ2-3 | - | TRBV6-5 | 15 | TRBD2
CASSRGLYPSTDTQYF | TGTGCCAGCAGTAGGGGTCTATACCCTAGCACAGATACGCAGTATTTT | TRBJ2-3 | - | TRBV27 | 16 | -
CALGGDTDTQYF | TGCGCCTTGGGGGGGGACACAGATACGCAGTATTTT | TRBJ2-3 | - | TRBV29-1 | 12 | TRBD2
CASSPRTGSGQYF | TGTGCCAGCTCACCACGGACAGGTTCGGGGCAGTACTTC | TRBJ2-7 | - | TRBV18 | 13 | TRBD1
CASSPLAGSEQFF | TGTGCCAGCTCACCACTAGCGGGATCTGAGCAGTTCTTC | TRBJ2-1 | - | TRBV18 | 13 | TRBD2
CAISRGSLNYGYTF | TGTGCAATTTCCCGAGGATCCCTTAACTATGGCTACACCTTC | TRBJ1-2 | - | TRBV19 | 14 | -
CASSKAYPPDTQYF | TGTGCCAGCTCTAAAGCCTATCCTCCAGATACGCAGTATTTT | TRBJ2-3 | - | TRBV18 | 14 | -